These T cell receptor beta chains were read from a single sample in a study of blood T cell repertoires in COVID-19. The table came from immunoSEQ multiplex PCR; TCRdb's copy has only in-frame clones and leaves some out. The sample includes about 170,000 clones, roughly four fifths of them seen just once. The sequenced material came from peripheral blood. The receptors here all came from a human donor with acute or convalescent COVID-19. The donor label of this sample is uncertain. CDR3s include the opening cysteine and the closing phenylalanine or tryptophan. Fields, in order: D gene, clone size, V gene, CDR3 length, J gene, CDR3 protein, CDR3 DNA. The D gene is left open where the match is weak. Rows give clone size only sometimes, using once, few, many, or a class for an expanded clone.

d_call: TRBD2
clone_size: NA
v_call: TRBV6-5
cdr3_length: 14
j_call: TRBJ2-7
cdr3_aa: CASSSGGRLYEQYF
cdr3_nt: TGTGCCAGCAGTAGCGGGGGGCGACTCTACGAGCAGTACTTC

d_call: NA
clone_size: NA
v_call: TRBV19
cdr3_length: 13
j_call: TRBJ1-5
cdr3_aa: CASSIQGFQPQHF
cdr3_nt: TGTGCCAGTAGTATACAGGGATTTCAGCCCCAGCATTTT

d_call: TRBD2
clone_size: once
v_call: TRBV7-2
cdr3_length: 17
j_call: TRBJ2-3
cdr3_aa: CASSLNREGHGTDTQYF
cdr3_nt: TGTGCCAGCAGCCTGAACCGGGAGGGCCACGGCACAGATACGCAGTATTTT

d_call: TRBD1
clone_size: NA
v_call: TRBV11-2
cdr3_length: 16
j_call: TRBJ2-2
cdr3_aa: CASSPAGRGLTGELFF
cdr3_nt: TGTGCCAGCAGCCCCGCCGGCAGGGGGCTCACCGGGGAGCTGTTTTTT

d_call: TRBD1
clone_size: once
v_call: TRBV11-2
cdr3_length: 15
j_call: TRBJ1-6
cdr3_aa: CASSSLQGYNSPLHF
cdr3_nt: TGTGCCAGCAGCTCCTTACAGGGGTATAATTCACCCCTCCACTTT

d_call: TRBD1
clone_size: once
v_call: TRBV6-2/TRBV6-3
cdr3_length: 14
j_call: TRBJ1-5
cdr3_aa: CASSGQGEAQPQHF
cdr3_nt: TGTGCCAGCAGCGGACAGGGGGAGGCTCAGCCCCAGCATTTT

d_call: NA
clone_size: NA
v_call: TRBV2
cdr3_length: 17
j_call: TRBJ1-2
cdr3_aa: CASSARDRLTSNYGYTF
cdr3_nt: TGTGCCAGCAGTGCACGTGACAGATTAACTTCTAACTATGGCTACACCTTC

d_call: TRBD1
clone_size: NA
v_call: TRBV18
cdr3_length: 15
j_call: TRBJ2-3
cdr3_aa: CASSPGTGSTDTQYF
cdr3_nt: TGTGCCAGCTCACCCGGGACAGGTAGCACAGATACGCAGTATTTT

d_call: NA
clone_size: NA
v_call: TRBV19
cdr3_length: 15
j_call: TRBJ2-5
cdr3_aa: CASSISNVGGETQYF
cdr3_nt: TGTGCCAGTAGTATATCCAACGTGGGGGGAGAGACCCAGTACTTC

d_call: NA
clone_size: NA
v_call: TRBV11-3
cdr3_length: 13
j_call: TRBJ2-7
cdr3_aa: CASSPTGTYEQYF
cdr3_nt: TGTGCCAGCAGCCCTACAGGGACCTACGAGCAGTACTTC

d_call: NA
clone_size: NA
v_call: TRBV21-1
cdr3_length: 11
j_call: TRBJ1-2
cdr3_aa: CAAGRGYGYTF
cdr3_nt: TGTGCCGCAGGGCGAGGCTATGGCTACACCTTC

d_call: TRBD1
clone_size: NA
v_call: TRBV19
cdr3_length: 14
j_call: TRBJ1-1
cdr3_aa: CASSSGQLNTEAFF
cdr3_nt: TGTGCCAGTAGTTCGGGACAGCTGAACACTGAAGCTTTCTTT

d_call: TRBD2
clone_size: NA
v_call: TRBV28
cdr3_length: 16
j_call: TRBJ2-1
cdr3_aa: CASSPQLAGGDNEQFF
cdr3_nt: TGTGCCAGCAGTCCCCAACTAGCGGGAGGGGACAATGAGCAGTTCTTC

d_call: TRBD1
clone_size: NA
v_call: TRBV7-3
cdr3_length: 14
j_call: TRBJ2-3
cdr3_aa: CASSLNRGGDTQYF
cdr3_nt: TGTGCCAGCAGCTTAAACAGGGGTGGAGATACGCAGTATTTT

d_call: NA
clone_size: once
v_call: TRBV3-1/TRBV3-2
cdr3_length: 14
j_call: TRBJ1-1
cdr3_aa: CASSQVGGPSEAFF
cdr3_nt: TGTGCCAGCAGCCAAGTAGGGGGTCCGTCGGAAGCTTTCTTT

d_call: NA
clone_size: NA
v_call: TRBV28
cdr3_length: 13
j_call: TRBJ2-7
cdr3_aa: CASRTVGGYEQYF
cdr3_nt: TGTGCCAGCCGGACGGTGGGGGGTTACGAGCAGTACTTC